The next 18 T cell receptor beta chains were all read from a single sample in a study of PD-L1 blockade in urothelial cancer. Clones were sequenced by immunoSEQ multiplex PCR, and TCRdb holds only the in-frame ones, with some missing. The profile covers 85,000 to 130,000 clones, with approximately 91% appearing a single time and 0.92% taken by the ten largest. Sequenced material: PBMCs, taken around atezolizumab (anti-PD-L1) treatment. All receptors derive from a woman older than 75 with urothelial cancer.

The V and J genes are TRBV7-8 and TRBJ1-1; no reliable D call. The CDR3 is 14 amino acids. The germline V gene encodes CDR1 SGHVS and CDR2 FQNEAQ. V was pared by 3 bases and J by 4 bases, with 12 bases between. The CDR3: CASSFSWGGTEAFF. The CDR3 DNA is TGTGCCAGCAGCTTCTCTTGGGGAGGCACTGAAGCTTTCTTT.

This rearrangement joins TRBV11-3 to TRBJ1-1, with D hard to call. Trimming cost V 5 bases and J 0 bases, with 10 bases left between them. Germline V CDR1 and CDR2: SGHNT, YENEEA. The CDR3 loop spans 14 amino acids. Written as DNA, the CDR3 is TGTGCCAGCAGCCCTTCGAGGTTGAACACTGAAGCTTTCTTT. Encoded protein: CASSPSRLNTEAFF. Together with reference TRBV11-3 and TRBJ1-1, the CDR3 gives the full variable domain: EAGVVQSPRYKIIEKKQPVAFWCNPISGHNTLYWYLQNLGQGPELLIRYENEEAVDDSQLPKDRFSAERLKGVDSTLKIQPAELGDSAVYLCASSPSRLNTEAFFGQGTRLTVV.

V is TRBV27 and J is TRBJ2-7; tentative D call: TRBD2 (5 bases). Germline V gives CDR1 MNHEY, CDR2 SMNVEV (reference sequence). Trimming pared 3 bases from V and 1 base from J, leaving 13 bases between. This CDR3 is built from 15 residues. CDR3 amino acids: CASSFFPSGSYEQYF. The CDR3 DNA reads as TGTGCCAGCAGTTTTTTCCCAAGCGGATCCTACGAGCAGTACTTC.

In this sample, this clone turned up once. This rearrangement joins TRBV29-1 to TRBJ2-1, with D perhaps matching TRBD2 (5 bases). The CDR3 spans 10 residues. Trimming took off 7 bases at V and 5 bases at J, with 6 bases between the two ends. Looked up from germline, CDR1 is SQVTM and CDR2 is ANQGSEA. CDR3 sequence reads: CSAADNEQFF. The CDR3 DNA reads as TGCAGCGCAGCGGACAATGAGCAGTTCTTC.

The chain links TRBV18 to TRBJ1-4; D may be TRBD1 (6 bases). The CDR3 has 17 amino acids. Per germline, CDR1 KGHSH and CDR2 LQKENI. Deletions cut 6 bases from V and 7 bases from J, with 24 bases between. CDR3 region: CASSGVRDKLLGEKLFF. The CDR3 region has the DNA TGTGCCAGCTCCGGTGTTCGGGACAAGCTACTGGGTGAAAAACTGTTTTTT. Together with reference TRBV18 and TRBJ1-4, the CDR3 gives the full variable domain: NAGVMQNPRHLVRRRGQEARLRCSPMKGHSHVYWYRQLPEEGLKFMVYLQKENIIDESGMPKERFSAEFPKEGPSILRIQQVVRGDSAAYFCASSGVRDKLLGEKLFFGSGTQLSVL.

The V and J genes are TRBV28 and TRBJ1-2; 9 nucleotides match TRBD1. The trim removed 7 bases at V and 8 bases at J, leaving 14 bases unmatched. The CDR3 loop spans 15 amino acids. Germline loops: CDR1 MDHEN, CDR2 SYDVKM. CDR3 nucleotide sequence: TGTGCCAGCACGCCTTTCCAACAGGGGGCGGGGGGCTACACCTTC. Amino acid sequence: CASTPFQQGAGGYTF.

The chain combines TRBV18 with TRBJ1-1; no clear D gene. The length of the CDR3 is 14 residues. Trimming stripped 3 bases from V and 3 bases from J, with 11 bases between. Looked up from germline, CDR1 is KGHSH and CDR2 is LQKENI. The CDR3 DNA sequence: TGTGCCAGCTCACCCTCGGCCGGGGACACTGAAGCTTTCTTT. The encoded protein is CASSPSAGDTEAFF. Full variable domain (missing parts from reference TRBV18 and TRBJ1-1): NAGVMQNPRHLVRRRGQEARLRCSPMKGHSHVYWYRQLPEEGLKFMVYLQKENIIDESGMPKERFSAEFPKEGPSILRIQQVVRGDSAAYFCASSPSAGDTEAFFGQGTRLTVV.

The V gene is TRBV4-1, the J gene TRBJ2-1; unclear D gene. The CDR3 covers 19 residues. Per germline, CDR1 MGHRA and CDR2 YSYEKL. V lost 0 bases and J 0 bases, leaving 18 bases between the germline ends. DNA for the CDR3: TGCGCCAGCAGCCAAGATAGCCATGGCTCGGCAAGCTCCTACAATGAGCAGTTCTTC. This encodes CASSQDSHGSASSYNEQFF.

The chain uses TRBV12-5 and TRBJ1-5, with TRBD1 as a possible D gene (5 bases). This CDR3 has 13 residues. Trimming removed 7 bases at V and 7 bases at J, with 14 bases between. Germline lookup yields CDR1 LGHNT and CDR2 FRNRAP. CDR3 DNA sequence: TGTGCTAGTGCCTCCGACAGCCTGCAGCCCCAGCATTTT. Its protein is CASASDSLQPQHF.

This chain links TRBV9 with TRBJ2-7, with 13 positions matching TRBD2. In germline, CDR1 is SGDLS, CDR2 YYNGEE. V gave up 3 bases and J gave up 2 bases; unmatched junction bases: 5. This CDR3 comprises 16 residues. The CDR3 here is CASSAEGLAGPYEQYF. CDR3 coding DNA: TGTGCCAGCAGCGCCGAGGGACTAGCGGGACCCTACGAGCAGTACTTC.

This rearrangement joins TRBV11-2 to TRBJ1-3; 9 bases line up with TRBD1. The germline V gene has CDR1 SGHAT and CDR2 FQNNGV. The CDR3 runs 17 residues. With 3 bases clipped from V and 3 bases from J, the junction kept 9 bases outside the gene matches. The CDR3 protein is CASSLGRDRVFGNTIYF. CDR3 in DNA: TGTGCCAGCAGCTTGGGCCGGGACAGGGTATTTGGAAACACCATATATTTT.

This chain links TRBV27 with TRBJ1-2; 8 bases agree with TRBD1. The V and J ends lost 3 bases and 2 bases, in that order; junction bases with no gene match: 8. The CDR3 runs to 16 residues. Looked up from germline, CDR1 is MNHEY and CDR2 is SMNVEV (reference sequence). The CDR3 DNA sequence: TGTGCCAGCAGTTTGACGGTGACAGGGGCGAACTATGGCTACACCTTC. It is translated as CASSLTVTGANYGYTF.

This chain uses TRBV6-1 with TRBJ2-3; possibly TRBD2 for D (6 bases). Trimming took 3 bases from V and 2 from J, leaving 9 bases between them. Per the germline V gene, CDR1 is MNHNS and CDR2 is SASEGT. The CDR3 consists of 14 residues. CDR3 sequence: CASSDGLYTDTQYF. The CDR3 DNA follows: TGTGCCAGCAGTGATGGACTATACACAGATACGCAGTATTTT.

This clone was counted once. This chain connects TRBV2 to TRBJ2-7; D unresolved. The CDR3 covers 15 residues. Germline CDR1 and CDR2: SNHLY and FYNNEI. The V end lost 8 bases, the J end lost 6 bases, and 23 bases lay between the germline ends. The CDR3 DNA reads as TGTGCCAGCCTTAGTGTGAGACCTGACGGAGCCGAGCAGTACTTC. Translated, it gives CASLSVRPDGAEQYF.

The chain has TRBV10-1 and TRBJ2-7; no firm D call. The CDR3 is 12 residues long. V was clipped by 5 bases and J by 2 bases, with 7 bases between them. Germline values: CDR1 WNHNN, CDR2 SYGVQD (reference sequence). DNA for the CDR3: TGCGCCAGCAGTCCTGGGCCCTACGAGCAGTACTTC. Its protein is CASSPGPYEQYF.

The chain uses TRBV4-1 and TRBJ1-1, with a weak D call TRBD1 (5 bases). Germline values: CDR1 MGHRA, CDR2 YSYEKL. The CDR3 loop spans 16 amino acids. The germline V and J ends were trimmed by 0 bases and 4 bases, with 15 bases remaining between them. CDR3 in amino acids: CASSQDPGRAITEAFF. DNA for the CDR3: TGCGCCAGCAGCCAAGATCCGGGCAGGGCAATCACTGAAGCTTTCTTT.

A single count supports this clone. The chain has TRBV18 and TRBJ1-5; 10 bases line up with TRBD1. Germline V gene lookup returns CDR1 KGHSH and CDR2 LQKENI. The CDR3 totals 19 residues. The J segment lost 4 bases and the V segment lost 5 bases, leaving 17 bases of the junction unmatched. CDR3 protein: CASSFGLGQGDLWNQPQHF. As DNA, the CDR3 is TGTGCCAGCTCATTTGGACTTGGACAGGGGGACCTTTGGAATCAGCCCCAGCATTTT.

The CDR3 here is CASSVGQVDEAFF. The CDR3 region has the DNA TGTGCCAGCAGCGTAGGACAGGTCGATGAAGCTTTCTTT. This rearrangement joins TRBV9 to TRBJ1-1, with a tentative D call TRBD1 (6 bases). Trimming took 0 bases from V and 7 from J, leaving 10 bases between them. CDR3 length: 13 residues. Germline V gene sequence: CDR1 SGDLS, CDR2 YYNGEE.